The next 18 T cell receptor beta chains were all read from a single sample in a study of vaccination and CD4 T cells after COVID-19. Sequencing of cultured CD4+ T cell DNA used the Oncomine TCR Beta short-read assay. TCRdb reprocessed the PCR reads with MiXCR, giving one entry per CDR3 protein. The data hold thousands of distinct CDR3 sequences, with around 48% observed a single time. For these receptors, no antigen is known. Noted treatment: roughly 10-day PBMC culture with coronavirus spike peptide pools or control peptides (ViraFEST assay). During the years 2011-2018, before the COVID-19 pandemic, the unexposed donor's CD4+ T cells were collected. Material for sequencing was CD4+ T cells from blood, cultured in vitro. These receptors were collected from a human donor in good health.

The rearrangement links TRBV19 to TRBJ1-1; D possibly corresponds to TRBD1 (6 bases). This CDR3 is 15 amino acids long. The V end lost 1 base, the J end lost 0 bases, and 9 bases lay between the germline ends. Per the germline V gene, CDR1 is LNHDA and CDR2 is SQIVND (reference sequence). The CDR3 spells CASSIGGQLNTEAFF. In nucleotides, the CDR3 is TGTGCCAGTAGTATAGGTGGACAGTTGAACACTGAAGCTTTCTTT. Supplemented by reference TRBV19 and TRBJ1-1, the full variable domain reads DGGITQSPKYLFRKEGQNVTLSCEQNLNHDAMYWYRQDPGQGLRLIYYSQIVNDFQKGDIAEGYSVSREKKESFPLTVTSAQKNPTAFYLCASSIGGQLNTEAFFGQGTRLTVV.

The chain uses TRBV7-2 and TRBJ1-6; the D gene is possibly TRBD1 (5 bases). Germline V gene lookup returns CDR1 SGHTA and CDR2 FQGNSA. Trimming shortened V by 5 bases and J by 2 bases, and 7 bases separated the two germline ends. This CDR3 is 14 amino acids long. CDR3 in DNA: TGTGCCAGCAGCCGGGACGCCTATAATTCACCCCTCCACTTT. Translated, it gives CASSRDAYNSPLHF. Full variable domain (remainder filled in from reference TRBV7-2 and TRBJ1-6): GAGVSQSPSNKVTEKGKDVELRCDPISGHTALYWYRQSLGQGLEFLIYFQGNSAPDKSGLPSDRFSAERTGGSVSTLTIQRTQQEDSAVYLCASSRDAYNSPLHFGNGTRLTVT.

This chain links TRBV7-2 with TRBJ1-1, with 8 bases aligning to TRBD1. The CDR3 is made up of 15 amino acids. V dropped 7 bases and J dropped 2; count of bases not matched to a gene: 9. CDR1 is SGHTA, CDR2 FQGNSA, per germline. CDR3 in amino acids: CASTRQGPSNTEAFF. CDR3 DNA sequence: TGTGCCAGCACCCGACAGGGGCCGTCTAACACTGAAGCTTTCTTT.

The CDR3: CASSLKGAWSTDTQYF. The DNA of the CDR3 is TGTGCCAGCAGTTTAAAGGGAGCGTGGAGCACAGATACGCAGTATTTT. This chain connects TRBV27 to TRBJ2-3; perhaps TRBD2 as D (5 bases). From germline, CDR1 is MNHEY and CDR2 SMNVEV (reference sequence). This CDR3 contains 16 residues. Trimming took off 2 bases at V and 0 bases at J, with 12 bases between the two ends.

The chain is built from TRBV30 and TRBJ1-2, with D possibly being TRBD1 (5 bases). The germline V gene encodes CDR1 GTSNPN and CDR2 SVGIG (reference sequence). The CDR3 extends over 17 amino acids. The germline V and J ends were trimmed by 8 bases and 5 bases, with 30 bases remaining between them. CDR3 in DNA: TGTGCCGTTCCGGGACTCCTACCCCGTATAAGCCGGTATGGCTACACCTTC. Encoded protein: CAVPGLLPRISRYGYTF.

This clonotype was seen only a few times. The genes are TRBV2 and TRBJ2-7; D is unclear. This CDR3 is built from 12 residues. V was clipped by 7 bases and J by 2 bases, with 9 bases between them. Germline CDR1 and CDR2: SNHLY and FYNNEI. The CDR3 region has the DNA TGTGCCAGCATCGGTCTAGCCTACGAGCAGTACTTC. This translates into CASIGLAYEQYF. Full variable domain (remainder filled in from reference TRBV2 and TRBJ2-7): EPEVTQTPSHQVTQMGQEVILRCVPISNHLYFYWYRQILGQKVEFLVSFYNNEISEKSEIFDDQFSVERPDGSNFTLKIRSTKLEDSAMYFCASIGLAYEQYFGPGTRLTVT.

This clonotype was counted only a few times. The J gene is TRBJ1-1, the V gene TRBV7-9; no clear D. Per germline, CDR1 SEHNR and CDR2 FQNEAQ (reference sequence). This CDR3 contains 14 residues. The V gene lost 2 bases and the J gene lost 0 bases, with 7 bases spanning the gap. CDR3 sequence (DNA): TGTGCCAGCAGCTTAACCGACATGAACACTGAAGCTTTCTTT. Translation gives CASSLTDMNTEAFF.

The V and J genes are TRBV28 and TRBJ2-1; the D is unclear. CDR1 is MDHEN and CDR2 is SYDVKM in the germline V gene. This CDR3 spans 16 amino acids. Deletions cut 3 bases from V and 5 bases from J, with 17 bases between. CDR3 DNA sequence: TGTGCCAGCAGTTTGGAAGGGTTTACCAAAAACAATGAGCAGTTCTTC. Protein sequence: CASSLEGFTKNNEQFF.

The chain uses TRBV15 and TRBJ2-2, with 9 bases matching TRBD1. Trimming took 9 bases from V and 4 from J; bases not matched to a gene: 12. The germline V gene has CDR1 LNHNV and CDR2 YYDKDF (reference sequence). This CDR3 contains 16 residues. The CDR3 sequence: CATKRQGGAGTGELFF. DNA of the CDR3: TGTGCCACGAAAAGACAGGGGGGCGCTGGCACCGGGGAGCTGTTTTTT.

A few counts support this clonotype. The chain carries TRBV20-1 and TRBJ2-1, with D possibly being TRBD2 (5 bases). This CDR3 has 14 residues. Germline V gives CDR1 DFQATT, CDR2 SNEGSKA (reference sequence). Trimming cost V 0 bases and J 5 bases, with 11 bases left between them. As DNA, the CDR3 is TGCAGTGCTAGAGATCTGCGAGGGCACAATGAGCAGTTCTTC. Its translation: CSARDLRGHNEQFF.

This clonotype was detected a few times. The V gene is TRBV10-3, the J gene TRBJ1-2, with 7 nucleotides matching TRBD1. Germline trimming cut 8 bases from V and 7 bases from J; bases unmatched to any gene: 1. The CDR3 runs 10 residues. CDR1 and CDR2 from the germline V gene are ENHRY and SYGVKD. CDR3 region: CAIGTAGYTF. CDR3 DNA sequence: TGTGCCATCGGGACAGCTGGCTACACCTTC.

The J gene is TRBJ1-1, the V gene TRBV12-3 or TRBV12-4; D gene ambiguous. CDR3 length: 11 residues. V shed 6 bases and J shed 4 bases, with 6 bases lying between them. CDR3 amino acids: CASREGTEAFF. As DNA, the CDR3 is TGTGCCAGCAGAGAGGGCACTGAAGCTTTCTTT.

This clonotype was counted only a few times. The chain couples TRBV19 to TRBJ1-1; the D is unclear. The V gene's germline CDR1 is LNHDA and CDR2 SQIVND (reference sequence). The CDR3 covers 16 residues. Trimming left V 3 bases short and J 2 bases short, with 16 bases between. The CDR3 bases are TGTGCCAGTAGTATCGGTCACGGCCTCATAAACACTGAAGCTTTCTTT. Translating it yields CASSIGHGLINTEAFF.

This clonotype was detected only a few times. The chain has TRBV6-5 and TRBJ1-1, with D possibly being TRBD1 (6 bases). Trimming took off 4 bases at V and 1 base at J, with 16 bases between the two ends. CDR3 length: 16 residues. Germline V gives CDR1 MNHEY, CDR2 SVGAGI. CDR3 coding DNA: TGTGCCAGCAGTTTTGGGGGGTGGGGACAGAACACTGAAGCTTTCTTT. Its translation: CASSFGGWGQNTEAFF.

The chain has TRBV10-3 and TRBJ1-2; D is unclear. CDR1 is ENHRY and CDR2 is SYGVKD in the germline V gene. The CDR3 has 15 residues. Trimming removed 0 bases from V and 4 bases from J, with 12 bases in between. CDR3 loop: CAISESGGRGYGYTF. CDR3 bases: TGTGCCATCAGTGAGTCGGGAGGGCGCGGCTATGGCTACACCTTC.

This sequence joins TRBV27 and TRBJ2-7; D ambiguous. Deletions cut 3 bases from V and 1 base from J, with 16 bases between. The germline V gene has CDR1 MNHEY and CDR2 SMNVEV (reference sequence). The CDR3 runs 16 residues. For the CDR3, the DNA is TGTGCCAGCAGTTTCGTCCGGCAGCCGTTATCCTACGAGCAGTACTTC. As protein: CASSFVRQPLSYEQYF.

The chain employs TRBV6-1 and TRBJ1-2; D not resolved. This CDR3 region has 14 residues. V was shortened by 6 bases and J by 0 bases, with 11 bases between the two germline ends. Germline V gene sequence: CDR1 MNHNS, CDR2 SASEGT. The CDR3 nucleotides are TGTGCCAGCAGAAAGGACGGAGCTAACTATGGCTACACCTTC. It encodes CASRKDGANYGYTF.

The V call is TRBV7-2, the J call TRBJ1-1, with D possibly matching TRBD1 (5 bases). The germline gives CDR1 SGHTA, CDR2 FQGNSA. Trimming left V 5 bases short and J 2 bases short, with 9 bases between. The CDR3 runs to 13 residues. The CDR3 coding sequence is TGTGCCAGCAGCCGGGACCTCAACACTGAAGCTTTCTTT. It yields the protein CASSRDLNTEAFF.